This T cell receptor (beta chain) was captured in a study of blood T cell repertoires in COVID-19. CDR1 LGHNA and CDR2 YSLEER come from the germline V gene. This CDR3 is 14 amino acids long. V was clipped by 0 bases and J by 8 bases, with 13 bases between them. Profiled with immunoSEQ multiplex PCR; TCRdb holds only in-frame clones, not every one. The data contain approximately 250,000 clones, about 89% of them seen just once; the ten biggest clones take up roughly 3.7%. The sequence came from a woman aged 30 to 39 who had recovered from COVID-19. Sample: PBMCs or T cells enriched from blood (not recorded which). The V and J genes are TRBV4-3 and TRBJ1-2; weak D call: TRBD1 (6 bases). For the CDR3, the DNA is TGCGCCAGCAGCCAAGACAGGGGCCTGAGAGGCTACACCTTC. This sequence encodes CASSQDRGLRGYTF.